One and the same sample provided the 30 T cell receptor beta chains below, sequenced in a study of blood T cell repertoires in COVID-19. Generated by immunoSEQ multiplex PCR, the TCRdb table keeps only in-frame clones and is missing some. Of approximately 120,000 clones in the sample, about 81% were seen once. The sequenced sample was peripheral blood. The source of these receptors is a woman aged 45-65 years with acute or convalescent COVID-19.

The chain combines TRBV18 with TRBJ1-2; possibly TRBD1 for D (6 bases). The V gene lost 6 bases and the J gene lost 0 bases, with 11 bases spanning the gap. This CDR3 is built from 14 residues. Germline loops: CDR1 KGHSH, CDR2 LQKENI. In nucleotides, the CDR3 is TGTGCCAGCTCTCCGGACAGAACTAACTATGGCTACACCTTC. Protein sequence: CASSPDRTNYGYTF. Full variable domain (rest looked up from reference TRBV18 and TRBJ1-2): NAGVMQNPRHLVRRRGQEARLRCSPMKGHSHVYWYRQLPEEGLKFMVYLQKENIIDESGMPKERFSAEFPKEGPSILRIQQVVRGDSAAYFCASSPDRTNYGYTFGSGTRLTVV.

The CDR3 is CASSTRTSDTQYF. In nucleotides, the CDR3 is TGTGCCAGCAGCACCCGGACTAGCGATACGCAGTATTTT. The chain combines TRBV6-4 with TRBJ2-3, with 8 positions matching TRBD2. Germline lookup yields CDR1 MRHNA and CDR2 SNTAGT. The V and J ends lost 6 bases and 6 bases, in that order; junction bases with no gene match: 5. This CDR3 spans 13 amino acids.

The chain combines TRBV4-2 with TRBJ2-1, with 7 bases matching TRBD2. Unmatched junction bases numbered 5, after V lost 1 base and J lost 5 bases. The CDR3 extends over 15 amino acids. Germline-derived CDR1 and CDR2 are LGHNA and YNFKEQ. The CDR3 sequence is CASSQGTSGDNEQFF. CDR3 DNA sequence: TGTGCCAGCAGCCAAGGGACTAGTGGGGACAATGAGCAGTTCTTC.

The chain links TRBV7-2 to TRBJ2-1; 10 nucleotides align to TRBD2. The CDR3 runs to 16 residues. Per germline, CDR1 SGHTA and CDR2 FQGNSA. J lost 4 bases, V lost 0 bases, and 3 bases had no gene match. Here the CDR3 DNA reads TGTGCCAGCAGCTTAGCGAAGGGACTAGCGTACAATGAGCAGTTCTTC. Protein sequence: CASSLAKGLAYNEQFF.

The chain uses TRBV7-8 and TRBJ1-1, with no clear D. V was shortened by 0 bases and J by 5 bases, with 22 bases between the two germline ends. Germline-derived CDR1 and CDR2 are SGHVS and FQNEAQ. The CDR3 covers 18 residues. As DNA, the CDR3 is TGTGCCAGCAGCTTAGCGCAACAGTGGAGGGTGGAATGGACTGAAGCTTTCTTT. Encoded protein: CASSLAQQWRVEWTEAFF.

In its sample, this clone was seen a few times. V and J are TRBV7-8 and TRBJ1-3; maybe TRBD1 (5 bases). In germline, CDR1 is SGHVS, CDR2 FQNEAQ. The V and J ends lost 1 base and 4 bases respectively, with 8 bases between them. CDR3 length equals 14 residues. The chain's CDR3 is CASSLGAGGNTIYF. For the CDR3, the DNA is TGTGCCAGCAGCTTAGGCGCAGGGGGAAACACCATATATTTT.

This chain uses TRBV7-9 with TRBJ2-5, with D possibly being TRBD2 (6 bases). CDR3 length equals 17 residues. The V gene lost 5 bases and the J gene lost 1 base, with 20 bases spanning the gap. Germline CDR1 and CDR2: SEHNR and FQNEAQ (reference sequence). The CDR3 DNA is TGTGCCAGCAGCCCATGGTCGGGAGCCCCTAGCCAAGAGACCCAGTACTTC. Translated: CASSPWSGAPSQETQYF.

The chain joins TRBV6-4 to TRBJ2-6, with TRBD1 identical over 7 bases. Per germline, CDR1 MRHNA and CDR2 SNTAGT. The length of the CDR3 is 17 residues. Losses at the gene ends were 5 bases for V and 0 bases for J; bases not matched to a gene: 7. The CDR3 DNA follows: TGTGCCAGCAGTCGACAGGGTTCTTTCTCTGGGGCCAACGTCCTGACTTTC. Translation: CASSRQGSFSGANVLTF.

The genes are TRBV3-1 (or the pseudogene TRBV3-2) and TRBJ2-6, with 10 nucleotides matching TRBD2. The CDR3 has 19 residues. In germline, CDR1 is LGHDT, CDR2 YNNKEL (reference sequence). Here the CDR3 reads CAAARGASGRRPGANVLTF. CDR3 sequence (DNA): TGTGCGGCAGCCAGGGGGGCTAGCGGGAGAAGGCCTGGGGCCAACGTCCTGACTTTC.

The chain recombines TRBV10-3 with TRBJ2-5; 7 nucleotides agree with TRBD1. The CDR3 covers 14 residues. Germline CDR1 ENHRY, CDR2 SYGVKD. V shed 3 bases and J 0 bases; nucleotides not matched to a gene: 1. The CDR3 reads CAISEGGHQETQYF. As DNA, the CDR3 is TGTGCCATCAGTGAAGGGGGCCACCAAGAGACCCAGTACTTC.

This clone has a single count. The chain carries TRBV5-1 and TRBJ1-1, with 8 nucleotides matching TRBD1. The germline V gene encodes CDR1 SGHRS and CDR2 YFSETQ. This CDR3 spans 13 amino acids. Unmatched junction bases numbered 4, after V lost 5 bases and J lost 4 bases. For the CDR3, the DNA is TGCGCCAGCAGAAAAGGACAGGGCACTGAAGCTTTCTTT. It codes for CASRKGQGTEAFF. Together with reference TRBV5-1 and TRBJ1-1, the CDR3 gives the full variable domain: KAGVTQTPRYLIKTRGQQVTLSCSPISGHRSVSWYQQTPGQGLQFLFEYFSETQRNKGNFPGRFSGRQFSNSRSEMNVSTLELGDSALYLCASRKGQGTEAFFGQGTRLTVV.

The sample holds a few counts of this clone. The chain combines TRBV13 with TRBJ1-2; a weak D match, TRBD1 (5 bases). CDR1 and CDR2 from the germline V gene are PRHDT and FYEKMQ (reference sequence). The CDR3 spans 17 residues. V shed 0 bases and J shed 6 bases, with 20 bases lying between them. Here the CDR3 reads CASSLGDSPFWSHGYTF. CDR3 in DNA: TGTGCCAGCAGCTTAGGTGACAGCCCTTTTTGGTCCCATGGCTACACCTTC.

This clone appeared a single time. The CDR3 DNA reads as TGTGCCAGCAGCGTAGAGTGGGGCTTTGGCTACACCTTC. This sequence encodes CASSVEWGFGYTF. J is TRBJ1-2 and V is TRBV9; D is perhaps TRBD1 (5 bases). The germline CDR1 and CDR2 sequences are SGDLS and YYNGEE. Trimming took 0 bases from V and 7 from J, leaving 10 bases between them. The CDR3 extends over 13 amino acids.

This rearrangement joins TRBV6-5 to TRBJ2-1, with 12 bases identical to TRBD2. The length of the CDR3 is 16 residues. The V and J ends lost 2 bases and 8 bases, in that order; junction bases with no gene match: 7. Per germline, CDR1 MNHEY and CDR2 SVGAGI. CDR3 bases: TGTGCCAGCAGTTACCTTAGACTAGCGGGAGTCGATGAGCAGTTCTTC. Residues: CASSYLRLAGVDEQFF.

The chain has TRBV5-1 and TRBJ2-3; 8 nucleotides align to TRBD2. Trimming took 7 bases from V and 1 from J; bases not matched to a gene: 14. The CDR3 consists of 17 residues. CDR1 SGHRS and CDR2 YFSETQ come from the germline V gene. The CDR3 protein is CASRPGTSVFRTDTQYF. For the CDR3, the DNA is TGCGCCAGCCGCCCCGGGACTAGTGTTTTTCGCACAGATACGCAGTATTTT.

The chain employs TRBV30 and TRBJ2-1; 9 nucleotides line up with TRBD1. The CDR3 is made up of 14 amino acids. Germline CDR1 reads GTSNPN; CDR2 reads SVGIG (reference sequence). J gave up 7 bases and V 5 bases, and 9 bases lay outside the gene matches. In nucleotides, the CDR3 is TGTGCCTGGGGGGCGGGACAGGGTTTGAATGAGCAGTTCTTC. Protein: CAWGAGQGLNEQFF. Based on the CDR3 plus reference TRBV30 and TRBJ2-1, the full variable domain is SQTIHQWPATLVQPVGSPLSLECTVEGTSNPNLYWYRQAAGRGLQLLFYSVGIGQISSEVPQNLSASRPQDRQFILSSKKLLLSDSGFYLCAWGAGQGLNEQFFGPGTRLTVL.

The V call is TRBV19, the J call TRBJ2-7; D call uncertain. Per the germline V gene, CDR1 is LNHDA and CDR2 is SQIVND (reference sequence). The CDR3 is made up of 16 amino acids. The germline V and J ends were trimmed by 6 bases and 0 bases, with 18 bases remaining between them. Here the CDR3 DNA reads TGTGCCAGTAGCACGGAGCCCACGAAGCGCTCCTACGAGCAGTACTTC. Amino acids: CASSTEPTKRSYEQYF.

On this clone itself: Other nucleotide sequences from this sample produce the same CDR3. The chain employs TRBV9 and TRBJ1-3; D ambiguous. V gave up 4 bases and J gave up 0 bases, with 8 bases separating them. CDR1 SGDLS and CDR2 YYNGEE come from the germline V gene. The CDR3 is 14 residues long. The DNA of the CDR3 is TGTGCCAGCAGCCCAACTACCTCTGGAAACACCATATATTTT. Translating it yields CASSPTTSGNTIYF.

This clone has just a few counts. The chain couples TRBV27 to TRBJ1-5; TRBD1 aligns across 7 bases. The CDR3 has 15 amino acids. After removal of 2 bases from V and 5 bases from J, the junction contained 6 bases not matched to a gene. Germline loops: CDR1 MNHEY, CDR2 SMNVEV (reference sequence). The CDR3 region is CASSLGGGADQPQHF. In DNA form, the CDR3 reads TGTGCCAGCAGTTTAGGAGGGGGCGCGGATCAGCCCCAGCATTTT.

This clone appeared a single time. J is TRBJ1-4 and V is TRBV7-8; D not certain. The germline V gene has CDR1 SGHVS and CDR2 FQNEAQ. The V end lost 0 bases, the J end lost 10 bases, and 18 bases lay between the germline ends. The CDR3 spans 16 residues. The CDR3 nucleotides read TGTGCCAGCAGCTTAGCCCCCCACGGACGGGGTGGAAAACTGTTTTTT. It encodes CASSLAPHGRGGKLFF.

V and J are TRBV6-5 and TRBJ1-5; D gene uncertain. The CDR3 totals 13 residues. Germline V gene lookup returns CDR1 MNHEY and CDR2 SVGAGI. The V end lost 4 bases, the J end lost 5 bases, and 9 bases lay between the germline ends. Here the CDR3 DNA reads TGTGCCAGCAGTTTACAGCCGGATCAGCCCCAGCATTTT. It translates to CASSLQPDQPQHF.

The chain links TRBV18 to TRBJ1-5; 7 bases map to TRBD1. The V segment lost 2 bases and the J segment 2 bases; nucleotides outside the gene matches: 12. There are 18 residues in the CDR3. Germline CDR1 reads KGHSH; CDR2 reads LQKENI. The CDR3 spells CASSPGRQGISGNQPQHF. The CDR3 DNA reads TGTGCCAGCTCACCAGGGAGACAGGGAATCAGCGGCAATCAGCCCCAGCATTTT.

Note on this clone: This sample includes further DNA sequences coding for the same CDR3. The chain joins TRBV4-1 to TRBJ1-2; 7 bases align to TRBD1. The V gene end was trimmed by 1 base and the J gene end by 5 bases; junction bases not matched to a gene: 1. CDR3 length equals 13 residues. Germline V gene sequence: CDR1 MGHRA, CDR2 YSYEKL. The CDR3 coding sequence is TGCGCCAGCAGCCAAGGACAGGGATATGGCTACACCTTC. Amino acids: CASSQGQGYGYTF.

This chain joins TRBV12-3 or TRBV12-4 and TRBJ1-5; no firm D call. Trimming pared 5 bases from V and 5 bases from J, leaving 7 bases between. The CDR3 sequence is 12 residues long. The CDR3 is CASSPRYQPQHF. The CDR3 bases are TGTGCCAGCAGTCCTAGGTATCAGCCCCAGCATTTT.

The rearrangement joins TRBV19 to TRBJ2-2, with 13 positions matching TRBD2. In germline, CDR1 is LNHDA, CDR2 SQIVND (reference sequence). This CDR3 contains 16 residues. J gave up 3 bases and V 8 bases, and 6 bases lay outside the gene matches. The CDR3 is CASELAGGPHTGELFF. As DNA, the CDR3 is TGTGCCAGTGAACTAGCGGGAGGGCCCCACACCGGGGAGCTGTTTTTT.

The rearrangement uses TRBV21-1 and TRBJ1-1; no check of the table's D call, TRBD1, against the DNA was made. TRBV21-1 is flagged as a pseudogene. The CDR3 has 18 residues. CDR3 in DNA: TGTGCCAGCATCCGGACAGGGAGCGCTCTCACCATGAACACTGAAGCTTTCTTT. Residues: CASIRTGSALTMNTEAFF.

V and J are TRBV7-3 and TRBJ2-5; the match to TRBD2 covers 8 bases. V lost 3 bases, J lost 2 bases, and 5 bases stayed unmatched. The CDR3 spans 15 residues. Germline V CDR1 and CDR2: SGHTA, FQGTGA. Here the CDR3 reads CASSFERGRQETQYF. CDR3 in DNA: TGTGCCAGCAGCTTCGAGCGGGGGAGGCAAGAGACCCAGTACTTC.

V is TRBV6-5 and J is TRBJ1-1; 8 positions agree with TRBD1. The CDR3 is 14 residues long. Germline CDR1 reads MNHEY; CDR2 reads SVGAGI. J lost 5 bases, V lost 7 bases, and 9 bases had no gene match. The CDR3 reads CASTIDRGQTEAFF. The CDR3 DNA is TGTGCCAGCACTATCGACAGGGGACAAACTGAAGCTTTCTTT.

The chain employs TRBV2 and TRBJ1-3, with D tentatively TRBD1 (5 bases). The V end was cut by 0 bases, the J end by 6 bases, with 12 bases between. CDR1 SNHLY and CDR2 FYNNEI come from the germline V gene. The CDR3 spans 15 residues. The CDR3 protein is CASSEARAIPNTIYF. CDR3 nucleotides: TGTGCCAGCAGTGAAGCCAGGGCCATCCCAAACACCATATATTTT.

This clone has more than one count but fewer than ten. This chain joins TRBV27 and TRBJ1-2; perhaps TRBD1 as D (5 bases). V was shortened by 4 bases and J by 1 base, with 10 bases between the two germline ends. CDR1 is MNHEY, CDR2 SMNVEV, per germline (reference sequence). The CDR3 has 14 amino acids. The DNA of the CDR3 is TGTGCCAGCAGTTCGGCGGGGGATAACTATGGCTACACCTTC. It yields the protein CASSSAGDNYGYTF.